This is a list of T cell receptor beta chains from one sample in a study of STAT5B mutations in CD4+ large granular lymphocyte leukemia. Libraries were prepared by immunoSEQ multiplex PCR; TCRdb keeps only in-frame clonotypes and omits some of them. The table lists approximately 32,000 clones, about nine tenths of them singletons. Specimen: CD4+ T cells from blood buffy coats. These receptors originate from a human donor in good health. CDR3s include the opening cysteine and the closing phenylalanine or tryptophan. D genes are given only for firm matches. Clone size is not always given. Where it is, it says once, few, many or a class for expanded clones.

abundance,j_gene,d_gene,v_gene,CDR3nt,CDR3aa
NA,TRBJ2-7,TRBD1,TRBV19,TGTGCCAGTTCGTACAGGGGCTACGAGCAGTACTTC,CASSYRGYEQYF
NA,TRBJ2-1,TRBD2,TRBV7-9,TGTGCCAGCAGCTCATTAGGGCGGGAGGGCCCGTATGAGCAGTTCTTC,CASSSLGREGPYEQFF
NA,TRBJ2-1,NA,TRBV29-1,TGCAGCGTGGGAAGACAGGCCCCCTACAATGAGCAGTTCTTC,CSVGRQAPYNEQFF
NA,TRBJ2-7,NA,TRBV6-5,TGTGCCTCCAGGGGGGGGGACAGCTACGAGCAGTACTTC,CASRGGDSYEQYF
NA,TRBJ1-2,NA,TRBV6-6,TGTGCCAGCAGTCCGGGGGCGAACTATGGCTACACCTTC,CASSPGANYGYTF
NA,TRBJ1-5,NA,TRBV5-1,TGCGCCAGCAGCTTGGAAGAGGATCAGCCCCAGCATTTT,CASSLEEDQPQHF
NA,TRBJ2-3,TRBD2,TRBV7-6,TGTGCCAGCAGCCACCATTCTAGCGGGAGGGGAAGGGATACGCAGTATTTT,CASSHHSSGRGRDTQYF
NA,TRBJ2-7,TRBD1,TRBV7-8,TGTGCCAGCAGCTTAACTCATACCAGGACAGGGGCCTACGAGCAGTACTTC,CASSLTHTRTGAYEQYF
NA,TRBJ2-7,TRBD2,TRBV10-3,TGTGCCATCAGTGACGGACTAGCGGGTCGCTACGAGCAGTACTTC,CAISDGLAGRYEQYF
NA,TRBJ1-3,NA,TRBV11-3,TGTGCCAGCAGCTTAGAGCAGGGTTCGTCTGGAAACACCATATATTTT,CASSLEQGSSGNTIYF
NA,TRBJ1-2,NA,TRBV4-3,TGCGCCAGCAGCCAAGCTCCACGGGGCCGGGTTAACTATGGCTACACCTTC,CASSQAPRGRVNYGYTF
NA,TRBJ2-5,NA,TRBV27,TGTGCCAGCCCAATCGGGGGGCCCGAGACCCAGTACTTC,CASPIGGPETQYF
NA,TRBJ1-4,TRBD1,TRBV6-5,TGTGCCAGCAGTACGTACAGGGGGACTAATGAAAAACTGTTTTTT,CASSTYRGTNEKLFF
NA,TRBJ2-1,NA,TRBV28,TGTGCCAGCAAAGCTAGGTCGACTGAGCAGTTCTTC,CASKARSTEQFF
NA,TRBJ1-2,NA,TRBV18,TGTGCCAGCCTCCTAAACAACCCTGACTATGGCTACACCTTC,CASLLNNPDYGYTF
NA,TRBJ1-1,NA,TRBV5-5,TGTGCCAGCAGCTTGGGTCCGGGACGGAGGAACACTGAAGCTTTCTTT,CASSLGPGRRNTEAFF
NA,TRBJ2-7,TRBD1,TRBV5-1,TGCGCCAGCAGCTTGGTCGGGACAGGGGAAATCGAGCAGTACTTC,CASSLVGTGEIEQYF
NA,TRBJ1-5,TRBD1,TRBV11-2,TGTGCCAGCAGCGCCGAGGGACAGGGAAGACGGGGAAGCAATCAGCCCCAGCATTTT,CASSAEGQGRRGSNQPQHF
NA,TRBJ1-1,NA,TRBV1,TGCACCAGCAGGACCTCTGGGACGGGAACTCGGAACACTGAAGCTTTCTTT,CTSRTSGTGTRNTEAFF
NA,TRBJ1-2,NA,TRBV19,TGTGCCTCCGAGATTTTGACCGGGAGAAACTATGGCTACACCTTC,CASEILTGRNYGYTF
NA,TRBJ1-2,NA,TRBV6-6,TGTGCCAGCAGTCCCCGTATGAGTAACTATGGCTACACCTTC,CASSPRMSNYGYTF
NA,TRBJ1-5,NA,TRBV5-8,TGTGCCAGCAGCGCCTACAATCAGCCCCAGCATTTT,CASSAYNQPQHF
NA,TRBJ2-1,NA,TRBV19,TGTGCCAGTAGTGCCCCGCCGGCGGCTGAGCAGTTCTTC,CASSAPPAAEQFF
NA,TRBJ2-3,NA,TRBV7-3,TGTGCCAGCAGCTTAAAAGTACGCACAGATACGCAGTATTTT,CASSLKVRTDTQYF
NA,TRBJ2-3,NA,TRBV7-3,TGTGCCAGCAGCTTAAGCGGGAGCACAGATACGCAGTATTTT,CASSLSGSTDTQYF
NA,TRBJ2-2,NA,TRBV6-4,TGTGCCAGCAGTGGCCAGAACACCGGGGAGCTGTTTTTT,CASSGQNTGELFF
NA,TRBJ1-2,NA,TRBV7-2,TGTGCCAGCAGCTTGTCCTCCGGGCGTGGGGGCTCTGGCTACACCTTC,CASSLSSGRGGSGYTF
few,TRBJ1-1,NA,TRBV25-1,TGTGCCAGCAGTGAACTGGAGCTGAACACTGAAGCTTTCTTT,CASSELELNTEAFF
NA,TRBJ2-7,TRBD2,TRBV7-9,TGTGCCAGCAGCCCTATTACTAGCGGGGCTGGTCGCGAGCAGTACTTC,CASSPITSGAGREQYF
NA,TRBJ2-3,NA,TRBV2,TGTGCCAGCAGTTACAGCGGAACCACAGATACGCAGTATTTT,CASSYSGTTDTQYF
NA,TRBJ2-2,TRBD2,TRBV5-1,TGCGCCAGCAGCTTGCCTAGCGGTGACGTGGAGGAGCTGTTTTTT,CASSLPSGDVEELFF
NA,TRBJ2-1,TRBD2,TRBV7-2,TGTGCCAGCGCCACCCGAGGGGAAGGCGGGGGGGGAGGTGAGCAGTTCTTC,CASATRGEGGGGGEQFF
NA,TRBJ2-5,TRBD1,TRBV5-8,TGTGCCAGCAGCTCCAGGACAGGGAGGGAGACCCAGTACTTC,CASSSRTGRETQYF
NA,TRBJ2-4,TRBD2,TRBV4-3,TGCGCCAGCAGCACTACCCGGGACAGAATAGCGGGGGTAAAGAACATTCAGTACTTC,CASSTTRDRIAGVKNIQYF
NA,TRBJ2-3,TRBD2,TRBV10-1,TGCGCCAGCCGGGAGGGAGTGTCAGATACGCAGTATTTT,CASREGVSDTQYF
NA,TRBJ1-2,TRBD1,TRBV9,TGTGCCAGCAGCCTAGAAGGGGGCAGGACTAACTATGGCTACACCTTC,CASSLEGGRTNYGYTF
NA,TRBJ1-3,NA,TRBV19,TGTGCCAGTACCCCACTGGGGGGGACGGTTTCTGGAAACACCATATATTTT,CASTPLGGTVSGNTIYF
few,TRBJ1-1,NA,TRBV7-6,TGTGCCAGCAGCTTAGCGCCCAACACTGAAGCTTTCTTT,CASSLAPNTEAFF
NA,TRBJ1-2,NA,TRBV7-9,TGTGCCAGCAGCTTAGAGGGTCATGGCTACACCTTC,CASSLEGHGYTF
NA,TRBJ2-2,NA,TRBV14,TGTGCCAGCACCCGAGGGTGGGCCGGGGAGCTGTTTTTT,CASTRGWAGELFF
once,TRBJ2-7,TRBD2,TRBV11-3,TGTGCCAGCACCGGGACTAGCGATGAGCAGTACTTC,CASTGTSDEQYF
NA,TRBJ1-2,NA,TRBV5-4,TGTGCCAGCAGCTTGGTGGGTACCGATGGCTACACCTTC,CASSLVGTDGYTF
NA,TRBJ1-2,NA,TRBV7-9,TGTGCCAGCAGTCAAATACCTGCGGGGGGCCGAAACTATGGCTACACCTTC,CASSQIPAGGRNYGYTF
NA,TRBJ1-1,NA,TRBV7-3,TGTGCCAGCAGCCAAGGGGGAGAAGCTTTCTTT,CASSQGGEAFF
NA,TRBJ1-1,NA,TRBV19,TGTGCCAGCAGCTTAGGGGGGGAGTTTGAAGCTTTCTTT,CASSLGGEFEAFF
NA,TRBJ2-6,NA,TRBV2,TGTGCCAGCAGTGCGGCTGGGGCCAACGTCCTGACTTTC,CASSAAGANVLTF
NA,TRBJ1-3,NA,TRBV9,TGTGCCAGCAGCGCGCAGGCTCCTGGAAACACCATATATTTT,CASSAQAPGNTIYF
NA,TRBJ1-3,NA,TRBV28,TGTGCCAGCAGCTACGTAACCGGCGCAGGGGTCTCTGGAAACACCATATATTTT,CASSYVTGAGVSGNTIYF
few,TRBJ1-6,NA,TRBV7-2,TGTGCCAGCAGCTTAGTTGATTCACCCCTCCACTTT,CASSLVDSPLHF
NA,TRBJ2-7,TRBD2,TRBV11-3,TGTGCCAGCAGCTCCCGGGGGGGCGAGCAGTACTTC,CASSSRGGEQYF
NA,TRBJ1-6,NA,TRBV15,TGTGCCACGTCCTATGGCCGGGTTCGTTCACCCCTCCACTTT,CATSYGRVRSPLHF
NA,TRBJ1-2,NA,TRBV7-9,TGTGCCAGCAGCTTAGTTTACCGGGGCAACTATGGCTACACCTTC,CASSLVYRGNYGYTF
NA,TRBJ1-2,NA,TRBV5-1,TGCGCTTTGGACCCCCGGGGGCGTCATGGCTACACCTTC,CALDPRGRHGYTF
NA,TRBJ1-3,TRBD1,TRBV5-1,TGCGCCAGCAGCCCACAGGGGGGACTCGGAAACACCATATATTTT,CASSPQGGLGNTIYF
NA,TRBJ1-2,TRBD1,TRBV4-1,TGCGCCAGCAGCCAACCACGAGGGCGGACAGGGAACTATGGCTACACCTTC,CASSQPRGRTGNYGYTF